The next 17 T cell receptor beta chains were all read from a single sample in a study of blood T cell repertoires in COVID-19. Only in-frame clones appear in the TCRdb table, and some are missing; sequencing was by immunoSEQ multiplex PCR. The table has around 160,000 clones, 80% seen once; the top ten hold roughly 13%. The source material was peripheral blood. Receptor source: a man in his 60s with active or convalescent COVID-19.

The rearrangement joins TRBV9 to TRBJ2-7; TRBD1 is a possible D gene (6 bases). Trimming cost V 3 bases and J 2 bases, with 12 bases left between them. The CDR3 is made up of 14 amino acids. CDR1 and CDR2 from the germline V gene are SGDLS and YYNGEE. CDR3 DNA sequence: TGTGCCAGCAGCGCCATCGGGGACACCTACGAGCAGTACTTC. Amino acid sequence: CASSAIGDTYEQYF.

This chain joins TRBV18 and TRBJ2-3; D possibly corresponds to TRBD1 (6 bases). Germline CDR1 is KGHSH and CDR2 is LQKENI. V lost 2 bases to trimming and J lost 0 bases, with 18 bases between them. This CDR3 has 18 residues. Here the CDR3 reads CASSPYALQGSSTDTQYF. CDR3 sequence (DNA): TGTGCCAGCTCACCATATGCTCTACAGGGCTCTAGCACAGATACGCAGTATTTT.

V is TRBV15 and J is TRBJ2-1, with TRBD1 matching over 8 bases. Germline lookup yields CDR1 LNHNV and CDR2 YYDKDF (reference sequence). The CDR3 is made up of 15 amino acids. The ends lost 5 bases at V and 6 bases at J; junction bases unmatched: 9. CDR3 sequence: CATSETGGQGNEQFF. CDR3 coding DNA: TGTGCCACCAGCGAAACAGGGGGGCAGGGCAATGAGCAGTTCTTC. Filled out from reference TRBV15 and TRBJ2-1, the complete variable domain reads DAMVIQNPRYQVTQFGKPVTLSCSQTLNHNVMYWYQQKSSQAPKLLFHYYDKDFNNEADTPDNFQSRRPNTSFCFLDIRSPGLGDTAMYLCATSETGGQGNEQFFGPGTRLTVL.

The rearrangement joins TRBV19 to TRBJ2-2; 8 bases line up with TRBD1. From germline, CDR1 is LNHDA and CDR2 SQIVND (reference sequence). The V gene end was trimmed by 6 bases and the J gene end by 4 bases; junction bases not matched to a gene: 10. The CDR3 is 16 residues long. For the CDR3, the DNA is TGTGCCAGTAGACAACCGGGACAGGCAATCACCGGGGAGCTGTTTTTT. This translates into CASRQPGQAITGELFF.

The CDR3 DNA reads TGCGCCAGCAGCCATCAGGACAGGGGAGACGAAAAACTGTTTTTT. This gives the protein CASSHQDRGDEKLFF. The genes are TRBV4-3 and TRBJ1-4, with 9 nucleotides matching TRBD1. The V and J ends lost 3 bases and 8 bases, in that order; junction bases with no gene match: 7. The CDR3 sequence is 15 residues long. Germline V gene sequence: CDR1 LGHNA, CDR2 YSLEER.

This CDR3 reads CASSPNVRGTEAFF. CDR3 nucleotide sequence: TGTGCCAGCTCACCAAATGTTAGGGGCACTGAAGCTTTCTTT. The chain uses TRBV18 and TRBJ1-1; D is possibly TRBD1 (5 bases). This CDR3 contains 14 residues. CDR1 and CDR2 from the germline V gene are KGHSH and LQKENI. V shed 2 bases and J shed 4 bases, with 11 bases lying between them.

V and J are TRBV24-1 and TRBJ2-1; D is undetermined. Germline lookup yields CDR1 KGHDR and CDR2 SFDVKD. This CDR3 is 11 amino acids long. Trimming took 8 bases from V and 8 from J, leaving 9 bases between them. Here the CDR3 DNA reads TGTGCCACCATGCTCGAGGATGAGCAGTTCTTC. This encodes CATMLEDEQFF.

The V call is TRBV5-5, the J call TRBJ1-4; 8 nucleotides align to TRBD1. The J segment lost 3 bases and the V segment lost 0 bases, leaving 4 bases of the junction unmatched. Germline-derived CDR1 and CDR2 are SGHKS and YYEKEE (reference sequence). CDR3 length: 16 amino acids. CDR3 residues: CASSLGDRIANEKLFF. The CDR3, as DNA: TGTGCCAGCAGCTTGGGGGACAGGATTGCTAATGAAAAACTGTTTTTT.

The rearrangement joins TRBV28 to TRBJ1-1, with 11 bases that match TRBD1. Germline V gene lookup returns CDR1 MDHEN and CDR2 SYDVKM. The V and J ends lost 2 bases and 5 bases, in that order; junction bases with no gene match: 4. CDR3 length equals 15 residues. The CDR3, as DNA: TGTGCCAGCAGTTTAGGGGGGACAGGGGGAACTGAAGCTTTCTTT. Protein: CASSLGGTGGTEAFF.

This chain links TRBV10-3 with TRBJ1-3, with 7 positions matching TRBD1. From germline, CDR1 is ENHRY and CDR2 SYGVKD. The CDR3 is 16 residues long. After removal of 4 bases from V and 0 bases from J, the junction contained 6 bases not matched to a gene. The CDR3 coding sequence is TGTGCCATCAGTGGCGACAGGGTCTCCTCTGGAAACACCATATATTTT. Its protein product is CAISGDRVSSGNTIYF.

The rearrangement links TRBV15 to TRBJ2-1; 11 nucleotides align to TRBD2. The CDR3 consists of 17 residues. CDR1 and CDR2 from the germline V gene are LNHNV and YYDKDF (reference sequence). Trimming removed 0 bases from V and 0 bases from J; junction bases left unmatched: 1. The CDR3 coding sequence is TGTGCCACCAGCAGAGAACTAGCGGGGGTCTCCTACAATGAGCAGTTCTTC. This sequence encodes CATSRELAGVSYNEQFF.

The gene calls are TRBV9 and TRBJ1-2; the D is unclear. V was trimmed by 0 bases and J by 4 bases, leaving 7 bases between them. This CDR3 region has 13 residues. The germline gives CDR1 SGDLS, CDR2 YYNGEE. CDR3 residues: CASSVGQFYGYTF. In DNA form, the CDR3 reads TGTGCCAGCAGCGTAGGGCAGTTCTATGGCTACACCTTC.

The rearrangement links TRBV5-1 to TRBJ1-1; no clear D gene. Germline V gene sequence: CDR1 SGHRS, CDR2 YFSETQ. Trimming left V 1 base short and J 3 bases short, with 10 bases between. The CDR3 totals 14 residues. DNA for the CDR3: TGCGCCAGCAGCTTGCAGGCAGGATACACTGAAGCTTTCTTT. Its protein product is CASSLQAGYTEAFF.

This clone was observed a single time. The chain is built from TRBV14 and TRBJ1-1; D is possibly TRBD1 (5 bases). The V and J ends lost 3 bases and 1 base respectively, with 12 bases between them. CDR1 is SGHDN and CDR2 is FVKESK in the germline V gene. This CDR3 is 15 amino acids long. CDR3 bases: TGTGCCAGCAGCCAGAGACAGACTTCGAACACTGAAGCTTTCTTT. This translates into CASSQRQTSNTEAFF. The variable domain in full, with the rest retrieved from reference TRBV14 and TRBJ1-1, is EAGVTQFPSHSVIEKGQTVTLRCDPISGHDNLYWYRRVMGKEIKFLLHFVKESKQDESGMPNNRFLAERTGGTYSTLKVQPAELEDSGVYFCASSQRQTSNTEAFFGQGTRLTVV.

The rearrangement joins TRBV28 to TRBJ1-4, with D tentatively TRBD1 (5 bases). CDR3 length: 16 amino acids. The ends were cut back, 7 bases at V and 3 bases at J, with 18 bases in the middle. Germline V gives CDR1 MDHEN, CDR2 SYDVKM. CDR3 sequence: CASTALMGGANEKLFF. The CDR3 nucleotides read TGTGCCAGCACTGCCCTCATGGGGGGGGCTAATGAAAAACTGTTTTTT.

This chain uses TRBV3-1 (or the pseudogene TRBV3-2) with TRBJ1-4; 8 nucleotides agree with TRBD1. This CDR3 contains 15 residues. From germline, CDR1 is LGHDT and CDR2 YNNKEL (reference sequence). Trimming took 1 base from V and 5 from J; bases not matched to a gene: 3. As DNA, the CDR3 is TGTGCCAGCAGCCAAGGACAGGGGTTGAATGAAAAACTGTTTTTT. Residues: CASSQGQGLNEKLFF.

The chain recombines TRBV6-2 or TRBV6-3 with TRBJ1-2; 8 bases match TRBD1. The germline CDR1 and CDR2 sequences are MNHEY and SVGEGT. The CDR3 runs to 14 residues. After removal of 4 bases from V and 7 bases from J, the junction contained 8 bases not matched to a gene. CDR3 nucleotide sequence: TGTGCCAGCAGTTTGGACAGGGAGGCAGTTGGCTACACCTTC. As protein: CASSLDREAVGYTF.